This TCR beta chain was captured by sequencing in a study of T cell repertoires in cytomegalovirus infection. Germline loops: CDR1 MNHEY, CDR2 SVGEGT. This CDR3 spans 14 amino acids. With 5 bases removed from V and 7 bases from J, the gap between germline ends came to 15 bases. There are many counts of this clonotype. What it binds is not known. Overall study findings and caveats: In two of eight donors, the top clonotype was HLA-C-restricted CMV-specific.

TCRdb itself ran the reads through MiXCR, one entry per CDR3 protein. Among 200,000 to 300,000 distinct CDR3 sequences listed, 9.1% were seen once. The TCR sequence derives from a human donor in good health (CMV status not recorded). Some clones in this sample may be carry-over from other donors' samples. The sample consisted of PBMCs. The J gene is TRBJ1-5, the V gene TRBV6-2 or TRBV6-3; TRBD1 might be the D (6 bases). CDR3 amino acids: CASSTPGGRQPQHF. DNA for the CDR3: TGTGCCAGCAGTACCCCCGGGGGCCGACAGCCCCAGCATTTT.